This record concerns one TCR beta chain sequence. What it recognizes is unknown. RNA totalling roughly 0.45 to 1 ug underwent reverse transcription with random hexamers. MiXCR, applied by TCRdb to the immunoSEQ multiplex PCR reads, yields one record per CDR3 protein. The table records approximately 120,000 distinct CDR3 sequences, around 95% of them present only once. The data stem from a study of CD8 T cells in Susac syndrome. Findings and limits, study-wide: CD8+ clonal expansion in Susac was maximal in TEMRA cells and in active patients.

The CDR3 is made up of 11 amino acids. V was clipped by 6 bases and J by 10 bases, with 10 bases between them. The germline gives CDR1 LNHDA, CDR2 SQIVND (reference sequence). V gene TRBV19 combines with J gene TRBJ2-1; D gene ambiguous. This clonotype was obtained from a human donor with Susac syndrome. The specimen sequenced was CD8+ T cells from PBMCs. The CDR3 DNA sequence: TGTGCCAGTAGCACATACGGAGAGCAGTTCTTC. It encodes CASSTYGEQFF.